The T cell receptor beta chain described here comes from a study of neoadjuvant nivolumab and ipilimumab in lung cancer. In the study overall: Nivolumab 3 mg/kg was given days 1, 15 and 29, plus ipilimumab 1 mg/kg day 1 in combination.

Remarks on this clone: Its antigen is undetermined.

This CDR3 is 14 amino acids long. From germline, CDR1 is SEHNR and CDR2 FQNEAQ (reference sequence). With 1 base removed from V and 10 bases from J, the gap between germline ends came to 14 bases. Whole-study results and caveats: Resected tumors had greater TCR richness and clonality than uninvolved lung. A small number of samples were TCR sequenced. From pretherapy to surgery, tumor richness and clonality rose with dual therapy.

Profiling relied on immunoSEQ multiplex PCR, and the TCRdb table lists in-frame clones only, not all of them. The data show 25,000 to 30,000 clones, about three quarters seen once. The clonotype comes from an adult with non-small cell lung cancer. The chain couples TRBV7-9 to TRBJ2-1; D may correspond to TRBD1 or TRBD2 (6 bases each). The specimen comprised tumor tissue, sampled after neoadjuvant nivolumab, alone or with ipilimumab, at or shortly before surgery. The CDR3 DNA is TGTGCCAGCAGCTTAGGGGGGGCGCGCGTCGAGCAGTTCTTC. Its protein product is CASSLGGARVEQFF.